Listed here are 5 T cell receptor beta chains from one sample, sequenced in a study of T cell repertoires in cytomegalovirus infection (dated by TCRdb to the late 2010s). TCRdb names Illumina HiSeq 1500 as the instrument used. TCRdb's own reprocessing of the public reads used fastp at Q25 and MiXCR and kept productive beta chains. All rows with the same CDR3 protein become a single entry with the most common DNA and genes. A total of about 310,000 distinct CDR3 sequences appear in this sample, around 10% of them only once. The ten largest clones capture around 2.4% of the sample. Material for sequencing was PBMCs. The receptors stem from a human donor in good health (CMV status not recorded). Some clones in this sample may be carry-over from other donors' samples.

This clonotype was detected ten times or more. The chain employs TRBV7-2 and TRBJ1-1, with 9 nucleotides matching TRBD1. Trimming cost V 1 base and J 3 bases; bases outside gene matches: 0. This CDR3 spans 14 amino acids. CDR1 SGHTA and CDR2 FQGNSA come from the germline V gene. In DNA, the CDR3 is TGTGCCAGCAGCTTAGGACAGGGGGACACTGAAGCTTTCTTT. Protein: CASSLGQGDTEAFF. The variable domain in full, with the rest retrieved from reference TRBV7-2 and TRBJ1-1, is GAGVSQSPSNKVTEKGKDVELRCDPISGHTALYWYRQSLGQGLEFLIYFQGNSAPDKSGLPSDRFSAERTGGSVSTLTIQRTQQEDSAVYLCASSLGQGDTEAFFGQGTRLTVV.

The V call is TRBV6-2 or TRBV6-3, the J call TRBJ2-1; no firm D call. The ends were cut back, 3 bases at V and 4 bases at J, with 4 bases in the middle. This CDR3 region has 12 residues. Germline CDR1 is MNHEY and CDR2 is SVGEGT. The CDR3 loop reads CASSYRYNEQFF. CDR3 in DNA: TGTGCCAGCAGTTATCGTTACAATGAGCAGTTCTTC.

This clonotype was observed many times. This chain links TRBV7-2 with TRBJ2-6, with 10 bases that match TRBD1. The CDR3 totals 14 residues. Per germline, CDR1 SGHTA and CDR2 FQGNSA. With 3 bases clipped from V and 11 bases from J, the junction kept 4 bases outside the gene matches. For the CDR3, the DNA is TGTGCCAGCAGCTTCCTCGGGACAGGGGACGTCCTGACTTTC. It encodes CASSFLGTGDVLTF.

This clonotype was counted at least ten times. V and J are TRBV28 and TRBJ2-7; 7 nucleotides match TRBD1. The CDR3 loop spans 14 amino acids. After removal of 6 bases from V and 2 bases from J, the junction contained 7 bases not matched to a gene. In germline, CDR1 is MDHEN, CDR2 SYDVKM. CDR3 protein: CASRTTGQTYEQYF. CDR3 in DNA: TGTGCCAGCAGGACAACGGGACAGACCTACGAGCAGTACTTC.

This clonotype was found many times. The CDR3 sequence: CASSLILDRNTGELFF. CDR3 sequence (DNA): TGTGCCAGCAGCCTTATTCTCGACAGGAACACCGGGGAGCTGTTTTTT. The chain combines TRBV7-2 with TRBJ2-2, with TRBD1 as a possible D gene (5 bases). CDR1 and CDR2 (germline): SGHTA, FQGNSA. Trimming took 5 bases from V and 1 from J, leaving 14 bases between them. The CDR3 length is 16 residues.